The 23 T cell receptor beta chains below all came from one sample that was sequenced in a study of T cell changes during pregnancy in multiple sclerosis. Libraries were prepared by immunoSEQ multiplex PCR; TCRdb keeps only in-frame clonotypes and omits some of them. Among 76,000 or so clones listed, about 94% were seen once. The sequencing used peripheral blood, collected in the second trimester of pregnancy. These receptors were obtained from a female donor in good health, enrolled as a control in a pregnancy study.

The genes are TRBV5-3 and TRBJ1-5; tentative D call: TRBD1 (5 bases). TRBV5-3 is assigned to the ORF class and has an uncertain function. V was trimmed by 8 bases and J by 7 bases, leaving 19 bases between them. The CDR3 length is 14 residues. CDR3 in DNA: TGTGCCAGTCCCGGGGGGGGGAAACCCCAGCCCCAGCATTTT. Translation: CASPGGGKPQPQHF.

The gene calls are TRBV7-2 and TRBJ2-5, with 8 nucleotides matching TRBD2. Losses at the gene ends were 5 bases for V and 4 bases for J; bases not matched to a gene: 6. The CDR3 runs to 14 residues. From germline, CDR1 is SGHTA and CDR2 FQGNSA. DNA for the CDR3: TGTGCCAGCAGCCCGGGGGGGGATCGAGAGACCCAGTACTTC. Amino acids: CASSPGGDRETQYF. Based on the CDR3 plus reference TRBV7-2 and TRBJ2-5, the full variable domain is GAGVSQSPSNKVTEKGKDVELRCDPISGHTALYWYRQSLGQGLEFLIYFQGNSAPDKSGLPSDRFSAERTGGSVSTLTIQRTQQEDSAVYLCASSPGGDRETQYFGPGTRLLVL.

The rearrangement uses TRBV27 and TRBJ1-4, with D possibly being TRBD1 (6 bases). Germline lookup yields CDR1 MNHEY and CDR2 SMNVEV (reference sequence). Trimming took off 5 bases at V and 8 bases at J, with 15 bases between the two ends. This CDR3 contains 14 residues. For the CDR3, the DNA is TGTGCCAGCAGTCCATGGACAGCTCGAGAAAAACTGTTTTTT. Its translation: CASSPWTAREKLFF. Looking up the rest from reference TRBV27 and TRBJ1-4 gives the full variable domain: EAQVTQNPRYLITVTGKKLTVTCSQNMNHEYMSWYRQDPGLGLRQIYYSMNVEVTDKGDVPEGYKVSRKEKRNFPLILESPSPNQTSLYFCASSPWTAREKLFFGSGTQLSVL.

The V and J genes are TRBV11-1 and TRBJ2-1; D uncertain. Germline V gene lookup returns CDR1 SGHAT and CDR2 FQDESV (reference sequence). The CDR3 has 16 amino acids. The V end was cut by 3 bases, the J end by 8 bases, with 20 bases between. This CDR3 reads CASSFPPRRRSDEQFF. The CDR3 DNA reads TGTGCCAGCAGCTTCCCTCCCAGAAGGCGGAGTGATGAGCAGTTCTTC.

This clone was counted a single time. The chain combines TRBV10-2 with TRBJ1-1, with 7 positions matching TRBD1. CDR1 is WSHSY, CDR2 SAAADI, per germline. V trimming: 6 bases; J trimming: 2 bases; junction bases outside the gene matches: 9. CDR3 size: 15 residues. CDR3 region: CASRLLRDSNTEAFF. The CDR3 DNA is TGCGCCAGCAGGCTCCTCCGGGACAGCAACACTGAAGCTTTCTTT.

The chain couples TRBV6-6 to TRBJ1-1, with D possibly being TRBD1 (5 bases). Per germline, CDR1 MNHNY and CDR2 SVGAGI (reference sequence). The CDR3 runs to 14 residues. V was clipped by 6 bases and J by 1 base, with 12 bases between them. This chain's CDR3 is CASSSGRQNTEAFF. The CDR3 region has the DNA TGTGCCAGCAGCTCAGGGCGCCAGAACACTGAAGCTTTCTTT.

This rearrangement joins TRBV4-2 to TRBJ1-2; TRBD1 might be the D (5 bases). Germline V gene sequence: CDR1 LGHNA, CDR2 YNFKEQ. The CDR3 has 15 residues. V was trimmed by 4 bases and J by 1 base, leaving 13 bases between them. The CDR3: CASSLVADSNYGYTF. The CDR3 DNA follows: TGTGCCAGCAGCCTTGTTGCCGACAGTAACTATGGCTACACCTTC.

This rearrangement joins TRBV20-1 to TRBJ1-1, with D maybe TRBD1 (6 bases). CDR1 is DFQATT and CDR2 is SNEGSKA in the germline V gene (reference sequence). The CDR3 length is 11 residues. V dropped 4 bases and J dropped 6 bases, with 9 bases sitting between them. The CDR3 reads CSAKDSPEAFF. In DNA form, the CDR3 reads TGCAGTGCTAAGGACAGCCCTGAAGCTTTCTTT.

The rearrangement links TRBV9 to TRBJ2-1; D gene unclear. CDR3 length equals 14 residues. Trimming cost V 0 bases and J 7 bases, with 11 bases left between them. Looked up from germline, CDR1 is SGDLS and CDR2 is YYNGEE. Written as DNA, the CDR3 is TGTGCCAGCAGCGTAGGTGAGGCGGTTAATGAGCAGTTCTTC. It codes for CASSVGEAVNEQFF.

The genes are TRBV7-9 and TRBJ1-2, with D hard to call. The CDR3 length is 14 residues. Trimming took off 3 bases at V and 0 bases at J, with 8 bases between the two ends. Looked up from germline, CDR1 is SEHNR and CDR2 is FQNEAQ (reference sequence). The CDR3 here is CASSLSLANYGYTF. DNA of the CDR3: TGTGCCAGCAGCTTGAGTTTAGCTAACTATGGCTACACCTTC.

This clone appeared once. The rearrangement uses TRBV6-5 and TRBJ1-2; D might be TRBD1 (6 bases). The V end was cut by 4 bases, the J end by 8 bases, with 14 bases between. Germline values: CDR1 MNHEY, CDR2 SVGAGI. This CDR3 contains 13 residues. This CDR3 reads CASSSTGIYGYTF. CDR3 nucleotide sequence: TGTGCCAGCAGTTCAACAGGGATATACGGCTACACCTTC.

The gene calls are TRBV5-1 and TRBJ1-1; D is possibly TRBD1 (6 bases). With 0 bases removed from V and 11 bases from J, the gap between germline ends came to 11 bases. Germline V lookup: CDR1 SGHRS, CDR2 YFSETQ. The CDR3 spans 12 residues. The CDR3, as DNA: TGCGCCAGCAGCTTGGGTGGGGGGGCGGCTTTCTTT. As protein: CASSLGGGAAFF.

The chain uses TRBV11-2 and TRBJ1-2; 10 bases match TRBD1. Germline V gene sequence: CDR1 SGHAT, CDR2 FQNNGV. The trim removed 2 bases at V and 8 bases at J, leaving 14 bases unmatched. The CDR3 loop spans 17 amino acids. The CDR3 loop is CASSLIVTGGFLGGYTF. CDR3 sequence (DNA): TGTGCCAGCAGCTTAATCGTGACAGGGGGCTTCCTTGGAGGCTACACCTTC.

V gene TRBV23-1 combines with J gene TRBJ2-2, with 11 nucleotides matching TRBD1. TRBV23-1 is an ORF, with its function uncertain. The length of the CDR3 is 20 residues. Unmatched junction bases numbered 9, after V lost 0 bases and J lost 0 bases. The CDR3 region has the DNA TGCGCCAGCAGTCAATCTCCGGGGGACAGGGGGTATACGAACACCGGGGAGCTGTTTTTT. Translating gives CASSQSPGDRGYTNTGELFF.

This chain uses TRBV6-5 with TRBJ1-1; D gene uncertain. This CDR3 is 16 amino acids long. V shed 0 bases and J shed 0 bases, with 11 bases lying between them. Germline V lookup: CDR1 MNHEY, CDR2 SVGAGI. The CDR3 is CASSYSGSRVNTEAFF. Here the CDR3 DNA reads TGTGCCAGCAGTTACTCTGGGAGTAGGGTGAACACTGAAGCTTTCTTT.

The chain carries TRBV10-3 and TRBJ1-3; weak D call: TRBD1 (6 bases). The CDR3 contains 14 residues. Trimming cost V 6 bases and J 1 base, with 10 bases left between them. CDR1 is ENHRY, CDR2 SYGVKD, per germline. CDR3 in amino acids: CAISRTDSGNTIYF. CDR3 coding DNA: TGTGCCATCAGCCGGACAGATTCTGGAAACACCATATATTTT.

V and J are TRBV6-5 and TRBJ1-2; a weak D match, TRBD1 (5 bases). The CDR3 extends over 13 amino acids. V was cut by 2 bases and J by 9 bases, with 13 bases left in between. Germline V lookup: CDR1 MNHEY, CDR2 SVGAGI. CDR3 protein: CASSYEGASSYTF. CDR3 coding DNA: TGTGCCAGCAGTTACGAAGGGGCGTCGAGCTACACCTTC.

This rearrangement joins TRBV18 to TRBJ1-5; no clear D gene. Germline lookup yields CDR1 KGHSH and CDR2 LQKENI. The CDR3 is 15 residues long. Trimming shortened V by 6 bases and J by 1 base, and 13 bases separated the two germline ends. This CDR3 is CASSVGSGSNQPQHF. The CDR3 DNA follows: TGTGCCAGCTCCGTCGGGTCCGGAAGCAATCAGCCCCAGCATTTT.

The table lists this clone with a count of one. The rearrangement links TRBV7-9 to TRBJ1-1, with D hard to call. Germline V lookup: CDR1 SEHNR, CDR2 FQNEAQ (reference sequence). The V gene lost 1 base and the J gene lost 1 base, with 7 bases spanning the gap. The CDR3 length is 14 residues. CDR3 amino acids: CASSLVPGNTEAFF. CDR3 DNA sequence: TGTGCCAGCAGCTTAGTTCCAGGGAACACTGAAGCTTTCTTT.

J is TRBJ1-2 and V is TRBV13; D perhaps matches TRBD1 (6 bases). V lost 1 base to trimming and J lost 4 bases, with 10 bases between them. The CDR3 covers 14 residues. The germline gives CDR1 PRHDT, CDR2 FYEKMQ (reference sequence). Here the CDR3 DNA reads TGTGCCAGCAGCTTAGAAACAGGGCGCTATGGCTACACCTTC. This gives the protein CASSLETGRYGYTF.

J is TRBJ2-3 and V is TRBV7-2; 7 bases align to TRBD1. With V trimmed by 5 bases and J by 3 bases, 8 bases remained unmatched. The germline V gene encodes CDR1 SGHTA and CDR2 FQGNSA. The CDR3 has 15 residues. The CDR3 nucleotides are TGTGCCAGCAGCACGGGACAGTCATTTACAGATACGCAGTATTTT. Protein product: CASSTGQSFTDTQYF. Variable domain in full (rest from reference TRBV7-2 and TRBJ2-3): GAGVSQSPSNKVTEKGKDVELRCDPISGHTALYWYRQSLGQGLEFLIYFQGNSAPDKSGLPSDRFSAERTGGSVSTLTIQRTQQEDSAVYLCASSTGQSFTDTQYFGPGTRLTVL.

The CDR3 region has the DNA TGTGCCAGCAGCCCCTTCCGGGGGGGCTCCCAAGAGACCCAGTACTTC. Translated: CASSPFRGGSQETQYF. J is TRBJ2-5 and V is TRBV7-2, with 8 bases fitting TRBD2. The CDR3 length is 16 residues. Germline V lookup: CDR1 SGHTA, CDR2 FQGNSA. J gave up 1 base and V 5 bases, and 9 bases lay outside the gene matches.

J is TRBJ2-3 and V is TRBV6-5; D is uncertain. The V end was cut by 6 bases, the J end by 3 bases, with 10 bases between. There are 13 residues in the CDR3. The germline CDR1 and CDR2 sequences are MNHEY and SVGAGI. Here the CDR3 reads CASSLTWTDTQYF. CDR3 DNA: TGTGCCAGCAGCCTAACGTGGACAGATACGCAGTATTTT.